Presented here are 17 T cell receptor beta chains from one specimen sequenced in a study of T cell responses to AZD1222 COVID-19 vaccine. This table comes from immunoSEQ multiplex PCR, and its TCRdb copy is limited to in-frame clones, with some not included. The sample contains about 85,000 clones, 86% of which appear only once. This sample comprised peripheral blood, obtained on day 0 of AZD1222 vaccination. The receptors were gathered from an adult in good health.

The chain links TRBV6-1 to TRBJ2-6; possible D gene TRBD2, 6 bases. The CDR3 totals 16 residues. CDR1 is MNHNS, CDR2 SASEGT, per germline. Trimming left V 0 bases short and J 0 bases short, with 6 bases between. DNA for the CDR3: TGTGCCAGCAGTGAAGCTAGCGGCTCTGGGGCCAACGTCCTGACTTTC. Amino acid sequence: CASSEASGSGANVLTF.

This chain links TRBV5-1 with TRBJ2-1; perhaps TRBD2 as D (5 bases). This CDR3 region has 17 residues. Per germline, CDR1 SGHRS and CDR2 YFSETQ. The V end was cut by 0 bases, the J end by 9 bases, with 22 bases between. The DNA of the CDR3 is TGCGCCAGCAGCTTGGCCGAGGGCAGAACGGCCCCCGGTGAGCAGTTCTTC. This encodes CASSLAEGRTAPGEQFF. Full variable domain (rest looked up from reference TRBV5-1 and TRBJ2-1): KAGVTQTPRYLIKTRGQQVTLSCSPISGHRSVSWYQQTPGQGLQFLFEYFSETQRNKGNFPGRFSGRQFSNSRSEMNVSTLELGDSALYLCASSLAEGRTAPGEQFFGPGTRLTVL.

The chain recombines TRBV21-1 with TRBJ2-5; the D segment call TRBD2 is taken from the table without a DNA check. TRBV21-1 is labeled a pseudogene. The CDR3 is 12 amino acids. The CDR3 DNA reads TGTGCCAGCCGGCTAGCGGGGCAGACCCAGTACTTC. It encodes CASRLAGQTQYF.

The chain couples TRBV29-1 to TRBJ1-5, with D unclear. V was clipped by 4 bases and J by 0 bases, with 7 bases between them. The CDR3 contains 13 residues. Per the germline V gene, CDR1 is SQVTM and CDR2 is ANQGSEA. CDR3 sequence (DNA): TGCAGCGTTGGTGGGAATAGCAATCAGCCCCAGCATTTT. Protein sequence: CSVGGNSNQPQHF.

The CDR3 DNA is TGTGCCACTCAAGGACAGCTCGATCAGCCCCAGCATTTT. Protein product: CATQGQLDQPQHF. The chain links TRBV24-1 to TRBJ1-5, with D possibly being TRBD1 (6 bases). The CDR3 extends over 13 amino acids. The V end lost 10 bases, the J end lost 5 bases, and 14 bases lay between the germline ends. In germline, CDR1 is KGHDR, CDR2 SFDVKD.

The chain has TRBV7-9 and TRBJ2-3; possible D gene TRBD1, 5 bases. The length of the CDR3 is 16 residues. Per germline, CDR1 SEHNR and CDR2 FQNEAQ (reference sequence). Trimming removed 1 base from V and 0 bases from J, with 11 bases in between. Here the CDR3 reads CASSLGQGFSTDTQYF. For the CDR3, the DNA is TGTGCCAGCAGCTTAGGGCAGGGCTTTAGCACAGATACGCAGTATTTT.

The chain links TRBV6-5 to TRBJ2-7; D may be TRBD2 (5 bases). Per the germline V gene, CDR1 is MNHEY and CDR2 is SVGAGI. The CDR3 has 14 amino acids. With 10 bases removed from V and 0 bases from J, the gap between germline ends came to 16 bases. CDR3 region: CATRRSASSYEQYF. CDR3 nucleotides: TGTGCCACCAGGAGGTCCGCTAGCTCCTACGAGCAGTACTTC.

This chain joins TRBV29-1 and TRBJ2-2, with D perhaps TRBD2 (5 bases). The germline V and J ends were trimmed by 7 bases and 7 bases, with 10 bases remaining between them. The CDR3 has 11 residues. Germline V lookup: CDR1 SQVTM, CDR2 ANQGSEA. Here the CDR3 DNA reads TGCAGCGCTGGAGGAGACGGGGAGCTGTTTTTT. Translating it yields CSAGGDGELFF.

This clone has a handful of counts. The chain joins TRBV6-5 to TRBJ2-7; the D gene is possibly TRBD1 (7 bases). V was clipped by 5 bases and J by 5 bases, with 19 bases between them. The CDR3 extends over 15 amino acids. Looked up from germline, CDR1 is MNHEY and CDR2 is SVGAGI. The CDR3 DNA is TGTGCCAGCAGTACCCACACGGAGGGGGCTAACGAGCAGTACTTC. Translation gives CASSTHTEGANEQYF.

The chain carries TRBV6-5 and TRBJ2-2, with a possible D match to TRBD1 (7 bases). The CDR3 loop spans 15 amino acids. Germline CDR1 reads MNHEY; CDR2 reads SVGAGI. Trimming stripped 8 bases from V and 0 bases from J, with 13 bases between. CDR3 amino acids: CASVRGTANTGELFF. The DNA of the CDR3 is TGTGCCAGCGTACGGGGGACAGCGAACACCGGGGAGCTGTTTTTT.

The V call is TRBV6-5, the J call TRBJ1-5, with D tentatively TRBD1 (6 bases). This CDR3 is 12 amino acids long. V lost 6 bases, J lost 5 bases, and 8 bases lay in between. Per the germline V gene, CDR1 is MNHEY and CDR2 is SVGAGI. CDR3 bases: TGTGCCAGCAGGAGGGGGGATCAGCCCCAGCATTTT. This encodes CASRRGDQPQHF.

V usage is TRBV19 and J usage is TRBJ1-2, with TRBD1 as a possible D gene (5 bases). The CDR3 contains 13 residues. Trimming shortened V by 6 bases and J by 8 bases, and 16 bases separated the two germline ends. Germline V CDR1 and CDR2: LNHDA, SQIVND (reference sequence). CDR3 bases: TGTGCCAGTAGCGACCGGGACTCCCGCGGCTACACCTTC. Its protein product is CASSDRDSRGYTF.

The CDR3 bases are TGTGCCAGCAGGGACCGGGAGACCCAGTACTTC. This gives the protein CASRDRETQYF. The chain has TRBV28 and TRBJ2-5; no definite D call. Trimming took off 6 bases at V and 5 bases at J, with 7 bases between the two ends. The CDR3 extends over 11 amino acids. CDR1 MDHEN and CDR2 SYDVKM come from the germline V gene.

The rearrangement uses TRBV27 and TRBJ2-7; the match to TRBD1 covers 9 bases. The J segment lost 1 base and the V segment lost 0 bases, leaving 1 base of the junction unmatched. This CDR3 comprises 15 residues. Per the germline V gene, CDR1 is MNHEY and CDR2 is SMNVEV (reference sequence). The CDR3 nucleotides read TGTGCCAGCAGTTTATCGGGACAGGGATCCTACGAGCAGTACTTC. Translated, it gives CASSLSGQGSYEQYF.

This chain links TRBV7-2 with TRBJ1-4; no clear D gene. Germline assignment: CDR1 SGHTA and CDR2 FQGNSA. The CDR3 extends over 14 amino acids. V dropped 5 bases and J dropped 4 bases, with 11 bases sitting between them. The DNA for the CDR3 is TGTGCCAGCAGCCCAACCGGGGTTAATGAAAAACTGTTTTTT. Protein product: CASSPTGVNEKLFF.

The chain has TRBV7-9 and TRBJ1-2; perhaps TRBD1 as D (5 bases). The V gene lost 2 bases and the J gene lost 3 bases, with 10 bases spanning the gap. CDR3 size: 14 residues. CDR1 is SEHNR and CDR2 is FQNEAQ in the germline V gene (reference sequence). CDR3 DNA sequence: TGTGCCAGCAGCTTACAGGGAGTAGACTATGGCTACACCTTC. Translated: CASSLQGVDYGYTF.

This chain joins TRBV7-3 and TRBJ1-1; TRBD1 agrees at 8 bases. This CDR3 spans 16 amino acids. J lost 5 bases, V lost 5 bases, and 13 bases had no gene match. Germline-derived CDR1 and CDR2 are SGHTA and FQGTGA. The CDR3 DNA reads TGTGCCAGCAGCCCGACAGGGGAAATTGTGGGTACTGAAGCTTTCTTT. Amino acid sequence: CASSPTGEIVGTEAFF.